A single sample gave rise to the 4 T cell receptor beta chains below, sequenced in a study of T cells in women clearing cervical HPV infection. Some clones are missing from TCRdb's copy, which holds only in-frame ones; the method was immunoSEQ multiplex PCR. Seen in this sample are 25,000 to 35,000 clones; the ten most common clones hold roughly 17%. The specimen sequenced was blood buffy coat. The origin of the receptors is a woman between 18 and 70 years old with a cervical HPV16 infection that either progressed to CIN3+ or cleared (not recorded which).

For this clone: The read halts 3 residues ahead of the CDR3 end, with the missing end drawn from the germline J gene. This rearrangement joins TRBV7-8 to TRBJ2-3; D is undetermined. Trimming shortened V by 5 bases and J by 1 base, and 13 bases separated the two germline ends. This CDR3 has 15 residues. Germline CDR1 reads SGHVS; CDR2 reads FQNEAQ. This CDR3 is CASSTESVRTDTQYF. The sequenced CDR3 bases are TGTGCCAGCAGCACCGAAAGCGTCCGCACAGATACG.

Details on this clone: The read ends 3 residues before the CDR3 terminus; that terminus is restored from the germline J gene. This rearrangement joins TRBV7-9 to TRBJ1-4; D call uncertain. CDR1 is SEHNR and CDR2 is FQNEAQ in the germline V gene (reference sequence). The CDR3 has 14 residues. The DNA read from the CDR3 is TGTGCCAGCAGCTTACCGGGGAGTGATTCACCA. This sequence encodes CASSLPGSDSP. The whole CDR3 protein reads CASSLPGSDSPLFF.

For this clone: The CDR3 end falls 3 residues outside the read, so it is completed with the germline J gene. V gene TRBV19 combines with J gene TRBJ1-2; unclear D gene. Germline loops: CDR1 LNHDA, CDR2 SQIVND (reference sequence). The CDR3 has 13 amino acids. CDR3 region: CASNKDYSYDYTF. The covered CDR3 bases are TGTGCCAGTAACAAGGACTACTCCTACGAC.

CDR3 DNA, as far as it was read: TGTGCCAGTAGTCCCTATTTGTCCACTGAA. Its translation is CASSPYLSTE. The CDR3, in full, reads CASSPYLSTEAFF. This chain joins TRBV19 and TRBJ1-1; D gene ambiguous. The read ends 3 residues shy of where the CDR3 ends; the end is completed using the germline J gene. Germline-derived CDR1 and CDR2 are LNHDA and SQIVND (reference sequence). Trimming pared 5 bases from V and 4 bases from J, leaving 11 bases between. This CDR3 has 13 amino acids. Drawing the rest from reference TRBV19 and TRBJ1-1, the complete variable domain is DGGITQSPKYLFRKEGQNVTLSCEQNLNHDAMYWYRQDPGQGLRLIYYSQIVNDFQKGDIAEGYSVSREKKESFPLTVTSAQKNPTAFYLCASSPYLSTEAFFGQGTRLTVV.